This T cell receptor (beta chain) was captured in a study of cytomegalovirus exposure and HLA in healthy donors. As regards this clone: Its antigen is unknown.

Overall study findings and caveats: Several V segments, TRBV6-2 and TRBV6-3 among them, could not be told apart and were dropped. When the data were analyzed later, several of the most significant clusters appeared to be linked to common viral pathogens. One cluster of highly shared sequence variants probably arose as a sequencing artifact.

PCR amplification relied on 60 Vbeta primers (plus 13 Jbeta primers). Method: immunoSEQ multiplex PCR; TCRdb's copy keeps in-frame clones and lacks some. This sample has 150,000 to 200,000 clones, with about four fifths found just once. The CDR3 has 16 amino acids. Trimming removed 2 bases at V and 6 bases at J, with 17 bases between. Germline-derived CDR1 and CDR2 are SGHRS and YFSETQ. V usage is TRBV5-1 and J usage is TRBJ2-2, with a possible D match to TRBD2 (6 bases). The specimen sequenced was PBMCs. This clonotype originated in a woman aged 40 to 50 in good health and CMV-seronegative. CDR3 coding DNA: TGCGCCAGCAGCTTTGCATTCGGGGAGGTGCCCGGGGAGCTGTTTTTT. This translates into CASSFAFGEVPGELFF.